This paragraph covers one T cell receptor (beta chain) sequence. This clone was observed a single time. The antigen this receptor binds is unknown. No per-base quality is available; no much larger clone lies one base away. The data are from a study of T cell changes during pregnancy in multiple sclerosis (dated by TCRdb to between 2018 and 2021). Study-level background: The study examined how the T cell repertoire changed over the course of pregnancy in women with multiple sclerosis.

The method was the immunoSEQ multiplex PCR assay. TCRdb limited this immuneACCESS table to in-frame rearrangements with V and J called. A share of clones is missing; checked studies link under half to unresolved V genes, and the rest is unexplained. This sample has 39,000 or so clones in its table, and about 90% of those were observed once. Approximately 9.1% of the sample lies in the top ten. The material was CD8+ T cells from peripheral blood mononuclear cells, obtained in the first trimester of pregnancy. The sequence derives from a female donor with multiple sclerosis, enrolled in a pregnancy study.

The DNA sequence follows: TGTGCCAGCAGCTTAGGGCCTAGCGGGGACAATGAGCAGTTCTTC. Translated, it gives CASSLGPSGDNEQFF. In this chain, TRBV7-8 is recombined with TRBJ2-1, and 9 junction bases match TRBD2. The germline V gene encodes CDR1 SGHVS and CDR2 FQNEAQ. From the cysteine through the phenylalanine, the CDR3 covers 15 amino acids. Of all the DNA, just the CDR3 is kept, 45 bases in frame from base 1. After removal of 1 base from V and 5 bases from J, the junction retains 3 bases not matched to a gene.